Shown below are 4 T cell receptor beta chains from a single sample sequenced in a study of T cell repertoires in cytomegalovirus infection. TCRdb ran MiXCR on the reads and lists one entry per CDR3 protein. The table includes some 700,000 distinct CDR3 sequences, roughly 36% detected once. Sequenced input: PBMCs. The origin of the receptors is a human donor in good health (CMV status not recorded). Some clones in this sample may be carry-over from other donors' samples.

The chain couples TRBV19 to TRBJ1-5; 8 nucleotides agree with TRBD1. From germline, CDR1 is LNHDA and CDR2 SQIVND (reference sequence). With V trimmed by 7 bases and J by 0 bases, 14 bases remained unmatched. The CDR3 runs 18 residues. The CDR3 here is CASIFPGQAHGSNQPQHF. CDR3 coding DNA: TGTGCCAGTATTTTCCCGGGACAGGCACATGGTAGCAATCAGCCCCAGCATTTT.

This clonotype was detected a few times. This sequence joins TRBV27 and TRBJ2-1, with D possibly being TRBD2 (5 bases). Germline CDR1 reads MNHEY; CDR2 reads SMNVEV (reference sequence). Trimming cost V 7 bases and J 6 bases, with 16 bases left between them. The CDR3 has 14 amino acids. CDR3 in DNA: TGTGCCAGCACCGCTAGCCTGGGCCCCAATGAGCAGTTCTTC. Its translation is CASTASLGPNEQFF.

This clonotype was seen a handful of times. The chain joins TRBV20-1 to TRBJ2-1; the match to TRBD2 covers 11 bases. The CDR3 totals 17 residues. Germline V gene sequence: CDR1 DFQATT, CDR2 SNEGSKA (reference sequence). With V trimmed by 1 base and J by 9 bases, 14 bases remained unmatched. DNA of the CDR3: TGCAGTGCTAGAGCCAGAGAAACTAGCGGGAGCTCCAGTGAGCAGTTCTTC. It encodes CSARARETSGSSSEQFF.

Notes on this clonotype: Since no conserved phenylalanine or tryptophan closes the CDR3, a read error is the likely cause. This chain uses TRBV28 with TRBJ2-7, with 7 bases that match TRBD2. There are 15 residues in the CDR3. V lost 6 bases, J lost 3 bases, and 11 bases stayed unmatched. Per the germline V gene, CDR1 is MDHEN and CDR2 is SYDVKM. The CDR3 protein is CASSRSGVGFYEQYL. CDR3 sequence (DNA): TGTGCCAGCAGCCGGAGCGGGGTTGGTTTCTACGAGCAGTACTTA.